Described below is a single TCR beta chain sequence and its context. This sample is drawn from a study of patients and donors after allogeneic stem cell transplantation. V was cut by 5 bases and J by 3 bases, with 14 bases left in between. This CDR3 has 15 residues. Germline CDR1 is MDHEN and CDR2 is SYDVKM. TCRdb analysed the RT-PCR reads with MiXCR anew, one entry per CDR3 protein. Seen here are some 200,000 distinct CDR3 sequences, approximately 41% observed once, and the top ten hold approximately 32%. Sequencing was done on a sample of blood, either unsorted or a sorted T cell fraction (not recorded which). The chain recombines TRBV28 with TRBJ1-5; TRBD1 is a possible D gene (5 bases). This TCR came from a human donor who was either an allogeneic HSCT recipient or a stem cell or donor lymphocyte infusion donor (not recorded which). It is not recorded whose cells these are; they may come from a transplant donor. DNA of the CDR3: TGTGCCAGCAGTATGTGGGGCGAGTCCAATCAGCCCCAGCATTTT. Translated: CASSMWGESNQPQHF. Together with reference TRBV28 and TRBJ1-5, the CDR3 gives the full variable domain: DVKVTQSSRYLVKRTGEKVFLECVQDMDHENMFWYRQDPGLGLRLIYFSYDVKMKEKGDIPEGYSVSREKKERFSLILESASTNQTSMYLCASSMWGESNQPQHFGDGTRLSIL.